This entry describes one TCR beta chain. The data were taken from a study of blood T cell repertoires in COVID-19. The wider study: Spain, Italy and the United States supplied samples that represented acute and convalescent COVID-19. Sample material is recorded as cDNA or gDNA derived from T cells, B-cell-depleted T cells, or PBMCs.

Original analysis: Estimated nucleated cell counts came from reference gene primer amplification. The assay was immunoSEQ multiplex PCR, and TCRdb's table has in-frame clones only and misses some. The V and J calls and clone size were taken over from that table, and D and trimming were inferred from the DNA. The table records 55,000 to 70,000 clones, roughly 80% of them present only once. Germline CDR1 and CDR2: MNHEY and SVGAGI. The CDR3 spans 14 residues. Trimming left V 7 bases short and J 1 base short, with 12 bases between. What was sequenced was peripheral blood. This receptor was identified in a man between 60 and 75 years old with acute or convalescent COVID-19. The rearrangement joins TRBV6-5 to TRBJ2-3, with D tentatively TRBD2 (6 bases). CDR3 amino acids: CASKTGVGTDTQYF. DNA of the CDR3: TGTGCCAGCAAGACGGGAGTTGGCACAGATACGCAGTATTTT.